This T cell receptor beta chain was documented in a study of neurological immune-mediated disorders. TCRdb recomputed calls from the 5' RACE reads with MiXCR, one row per CDR3 protein. The repertoire holds about 84,000 distinct CDR3 sequences, 10% seen once, with about 1.8% in the top ten. The CDR3 sequence is 13 residues long. The germline gives CDR1 SGHVS, CDR2 FNYEAQ. Trimming took 3 bases from V and 7 from J, leaving 10 bases between them. V and J are TRBV7-6 and TRBJ2-1; tentatively, D is TRBD1 (5 bases). The receptor was derived from a man in his forties in good health. The sample comprised PBMCs. CDR3 sequence: CASSFPYRNEQFF. CDR3 bases: TGTGCCAGCAGCTTCCCGTACAGGAATGAGCAGTTCTTC.